This entry describes one T cell receptor (beta chain). The antigen remains undetermined. These data are taken from a study of cytomegalovirus exposure and HLA in healthy donors. Data came from immunoSEQ multiplex PCR; TCRdb stores just in-frame clones and leaves some out. The table lists about 170,000 clones, more than 75% of them singletons, with roughly 1.5% in the top ten. The CDR3 is made up of 15 amino acids. Germline CDR1 is SGHDT and CDR2 is YYEEEE. The V and J ends lost 3 bases and 4 bases respectively, with 14 bases between them. Findings and caveats of the study: The study listed some 160 cytomegalovirus-associated TCR beta chains. Cytomegalovirus status was reportedly diagnosed by the classifier with high specificity and sensitivity.

This clonotype originated in a woman aged 25 to 39 in good health and CMV-seronegative. Sequencing was done on a sample of PBMCs. The rearrangement uses TRBV5-6 and TRBJ2-1, with D tentatively TRBD2 (5 bases). CDR3 bases: TGTGCCAGCAGCTCCTCAAAGTCGGGGTACAATGAGCAGTTCTTC. This encodes CASSSSKSGYNEQFF.